Listed below are T cell receptor beta chains from one sample, sequenced in a study of T cells after yellow fever vaccination. MiXCR, applied by TCRdb to the 5' RACE reads, yields one record per CDR3 protein. This sample has hundreds of thousands of distinct CDR3 sequences, with 21% found just once. The material was PBMCs, obtained less than 25 days after the first yellow fever vaccination. These receptors were collected from a man aged 18 to 29 who received the YFV17D yellow fever vaccine. The CDR3 runs from the conserved cysteine through the conserved F or W. D genes are given only for firm matches. Where a row states a size, it is once, few, many or the class of an expanded clone; other rows omit it.

d_call j_call v_call clone_size cdr3_nt cdr3_aa
- TRBJ2-5 TRBV7-3 few TGTGCCAGCAGCGGTGTGGGGGGCGAGACCCAGTACTTC CASSGVGGETQYF
TRBD1 TRBJ1-2 TRBV5-1 few TGCGCCAGCAACGCAGGGGGCGCGGTTGGCTACACCTTC CASNAGGAVGYTF
- TRBJ1-2 TRBV7-9 - TGTGCCAGCGGAGCAGGGTATGGCTACACCTTC CASGAGYGYTF
- TRBJ2-3 TRBV18 few TGTGCCAGCTCACCACCCCCTCCAGATACGCAGTATTTT CASSPPPPDTQYF
TRBD1 TRBJ2-1 TRBV7-8 - TGTGCCAGCAGCTTAGGGACAGGGAACAATGAGCAGTTCTTC CASSLGTGNNEQFF
- TRBJ1-6 TRBV7-2 few TGTGCCAGCAGCTTAGCGTCTCAGGCCAAGGCACCCCTCCACTTT CASSLASQAKAPLHF
TRBD2 TRBJ2-2 TRBV5-6 - TGTGCCAGCAGCTTGCCGGGACTAGCGGGGGGCGTCACCGGGGAGCTGTTTTTT CASSLPGLAGGVTGELFF
- TRBJ2-4 TRBV18 few TGTGCCAGCTCACCAAGGGAAGGGTCGGGCATTCAGTACTTC CASSPREGSGIQYF
- TRBJ1-1 TRBV5-6 - TGTGCCAGCAGCTTAGCCGGGAAGGGGGACTCTGAAGCTTTCTTT CASSLAGKGDSEAFF
- TRBJ2-5 TRBV5-1 - TGCGCCAGCAGCTTTCTCTTGCGGCGTGTTAGTAGCGACCAAGAGACCCAGTACTTC CASSFLLRRVSSDQETQYF
- TRBJ2-2 TRBV5-1 few TGCGCCAGCAGTCTGCAGGGAGATCACACCGGGGAGCTGTTTTTT CASSLQGDHTGELFF
- TRBJ2-7 TRBV11-2 - TGTGCCAGCAGCTTAGTTGGGACTGTCTACGAGCAGTACTTC CASSLVGTVYEQYF
- TRBJ2-7 TRBV7-3 - TGTGCCAGCAGCTTACGGGACGGACCTTCCTACGAGCAGTACTTC CASSLRDGPSYEQYF
- TRBJ1-5 TRBV7-7 - TGTGCTAGCAGCTTAGCAAATGGTCAGCCCCAGCATTTT CASSLANGQPQHF
- TRBJ1-2 TRBV9 few TGTGCCAGCAGCCCAGGGGTCCCTGGCCTCTATGGCTACACCTTC CASSPGVPGLYGYTF
TRBD2 TRBJ2-5 TRBV7-2 many TGTGCCAGTAGTCTAGCGGGGGTTCAAGAGACCCAGTACTTC CASSLAGVQETQYF
- TRBJ2-5 TRBV9 few TGTGCCAGCAGCCCGCAAACCAACAGGGAAGAGACCCAGTACTTC CASSPQTNREETQYF
TRBD1 TRBJ1-1 TRBV3-1 - TGTGCCAGCAGCCAAGGGTGGGACAGGAGGCCAGCTTTCTTT CASSQGWDRRPAFF
- TRBJ2-5 TRBV7-2 - TGTGCCAGCAGCCGTGGGACATTCCAAGAGACCCAGTACTTC CASSRGTFQETQYF
- TRBJ1-6 TRBV7-9 - TGTGCCAGCAGCTTTACCCTCCCTAATTCACCCCTCCACTTT CASSFTLPNSPLHF
- TRBJ1-5 TRBV28 - TGTGCCAGCAGTTTTAAGGTTCATCAGCCCCAGCATTTT CASSFKVHQPQHF
- TRBJ2-3 TRBV5-4 - TGTGCCAGCAGCTCATGGACTGCAGATACGCAGTATTTT CASSSWTADTQYF
- TRBJ1-3 TRBV19 - TGTGCCACGCAAAGGGCGTACCTCGGAAACACCATATATTTT CATQRAYLGNTIYF
- TRBJ2-7 TRBV10-3 few TGTGCCATCAGTGAATCTATCGAGCAGTACTTC CAISESIEQYF
- TRBJ1-4 TRBV18 - TGTGCCAGCTCGTCCAGGGGTATTAATGAAAAACTGTTTTTT CASSSRGINEKLFF
- TRBJ1-2 TRBV27 few TGTGCCAGCAGTGCCCGCAGGGGTTGGAGCTTTGACGGCTACACCTTC CASSARRGWSFDGYTF
- TRBJ2-5 TRBV20-1 - TGCAGTGCTAGCGGGGAGAACCAAGAGACCCAGTACTTC CSASGENQETQYF
- TRBJ2-5 TRBV6-1 - TGTGCCAGCGGAGTGGGGGGGGCGGTGGAGACCCAGTACTTC CASGVGGAVETQYF
- TRBJ2-1 TRBV10-3 - TGTGCCATCGCCCAGGTCCAGGGCGATGAGCAGTTCTTC CAIAQVQGDEQFF
- TRBJ2-3 TRBV4-3 - TGCGCCAGCAGCCAAGATCCACGGGGGCGTGCAGATACGCAGTATTTT CASSQDPRGRADTQYF
TRBD1 TRBJ2-3 TRBV5-1 - TGCGCCAGCAGCTCCAGGGGGCGGGAAGATACGCAGTATTTT CASSSRGREDTQYF
- TRBJ1-2 TRBV7-3 many TGTGCCAGCAGCTTAGATAGAAAGGACGGCTACACCTTC CASSLDRKDGYTF